A selection of T cell receptor beta chains follows, all from one sample in a study of blood T cell repertoires in COVID-19. The assay was immunoSEQ multiplex PCR, and TCRdb's table has in-frame clones only and misses some. Altogether about 200,000 clones are present, roughly 75% being singletons, with the ten largest covering 7.2%. The sample consisted of peripheral blood. These receptors all come from a woman in her sixties or seventies with acute or convalescent COVID-19. Each CDR3 is given with its conserved first and last residue. The D gene is left open where the match is weak. A clone size is listed for some rows: how often the clone was seen (once, few, many), or a class if it is expanded.

j_call clone_size v_call cdr3_length d_call cdr3_aa cdr3_nt
TRBJ1-1 - TRBV18 11 - CASSRGAEAFF TGTGCCAGCTCAAGAGGTGCAGAAGCTTTCTTT
TRBJ2-3 - TRBV2 11 TRBD1 CAKTGADTQYF TGTGCCAAGACAGGGGCAGATACGCAGTATTTT
TRBJ1-2 - TRBV11-2 14 - CASSLVSGVYGYTF TGTGCCAGCAGCTTAGTATCCGGGGTCTATGGCTACACCTTC
TRBJ1-6 - TRBV30 15 - CAWSEGMSYNSPLHF TGTGCCTGGAGTGAGGGGATGTCCTATAATTCACCCCTCCACTTT
TRBJ2-3 - TRBV9 14 - CASSVGPGSDTQYF TGTGCCAGCAGCGTAGGACCTGGTAGCGATACGCAGTATTTT
TRBJ2-3 few TRBV7-2 14 TRBD2 CASRFGRGGDTQYF TGTGCCAGCAGGTTCGGGCGGGGGGGAGATACGCAGTATTTT
TRBJ2-7 - TRBV27 16 - CASSWWGLDRVYEQYF TGTGCCAGCAGTTGGTGGGGACTTGACAGGGTCTACGAGCAGTACTTC
TRBJ2-3 - TRBV5-1 15 - CASSLDGRDGATQYF TGCGCCAGCAGCTTGGATGGCAGGGATGGTGCGACGCAGTATTTT
TRBJ1-2 - TRBV29-1 14 TRBD1 CSVEQGQGTNGYTF TGCAGCGTTGAGCAGGGACAGGGGACGAATGGCTACACCTTC
TRBJ2-7 - TRBV18 14 - CASSPPDSPYEQYF TGTGCCAGCTCACCACCGGACTCTCCCTACGAGCAGTACTTC
TRBJ1-5 - TRBV6-1 13 - CASSESRDQPQHF TGTGCCAGCAGTGAATCTCGGGATCAGCCCCAGCATTTT
TRBJ2-4 - TRBV18 13 - CASSPPSQDIQYF TGTGCCAGCTCACCACCGAGTCAGGACATTCAGTACTTC
TRBJ2-7 - TRBV3-1/TRBV3-2 15 TRBD2 CASSQVGLALYEQYF TGTGCCAGCAGCCAAGTCGGACTAGCGTTATACGAGCAGTACTTC
TRBJ2-1 - TRBV29-1 12 TRBD1 CSVSRGQNEQFF TGCAGCGTTTCCAGGGGACAGAATGAGCAGTTCTTC
TRBJ2-2 - TRBV24-1 16 TRBD1 CATSDFRGQNTGELFF TGTGCCACCAGTGATTTTAGGGGGCAAAACACCGGGGAGCTGTTTTTT
TRBJ2-4 - TRBV5-1 15 TRBD1 CASSLSGGRENIQYF TGCGCCAGCAGCTTATCAGGGGGTAGAGAAAACATTCAGTACTTC
TRBJ2-5 - TRBV9 16 TRBD2 CASSKGLAWQGETQYF TGTGCCAGCAGCAAAGGACTAGCGTGGCAAGGGGAGACCCAGTACTTC
TRBJ1-3 - TRBV19 15 TRBD1 CASRMTGGFGNTIYF TGTGCCAGTAGGATGACAGGGGGCTTTGGAAACACCATATATTTT
TRBJ2-7 - TRBV10-3 16 - CAISESGTLNRYEQYF TGTGCCATCAGTGAATCCGGCACTCTAAACAGGTACGAGCAGTACTTC
TRBJ1-1 - TRBV19 15 TRBD1 CASSSRTGGNTEAFF TGTGCCAGTAGTTCACGGACAGGAGGGAACACTGAAGCTTTCTTT
TRBJ1-3 few TRBV10-1 14 - CASSSRSSGNTIYF TGCGCCAGCAGTTCAAGGAGCTCTGGAAACACCATATATTTT
TRBJ2-5 many TRBV4-1 20 TRBD1 CASSQVAVATWTGVEETQYF TGCGCCAGCAGCCAAGTAGCGGTCGCGACATGGACAGGGGTAGAAGAGACCCAGTACTTC
TRBJ2-3 - TRBV2 20 TRBD2 CASSGRLSGGAGPDTDTQYF TGTGCCAGCAGTGGACGGCTTAGCGGGGGGGCCGGTCCTGACACAGATACGCAGTATTTT
TRBJ2-2 - TRBV12-5 15 - CASGPQTVNTGELFF TGTGCTAGTGGTCCGCAGACAGTCAACACCGGGGAGCTGTTTTTT
TRBJ1-6 - TRBV30 13 - CAWSAGYNSPLHF TGTGCCTGGAGTGCGGGTTATAATTCACCCCTCCACTTT
TRBJ2-5 - TRBV28 12 - CASSSLLETQYF TGTGCCAGCAGTTCCCTTTTAGAGACCCAGTACTTC
TRBJ1-1 few TRBV20-1 11 - CSGSTVCEAFF TGCAGTGGCTCGACAGTCTGTGAAGCTTTCTTT
TRBJ1-2 - TRBV6-6 14 TRBD1 CASSYGTGSYGYTF TGTGCCAGCAGTTACGGGACAGGGTCGTATGGCTACACCTTC
TRBJ1-1 - TRBV6-5 13 - CASTGWLNTEAFF TGTGCCAGCACAGGGTGGTTGAACACTGAAGCTTTCTTT
TRBJ1-2 - TRBV6-5 15 - CASYPEGQGNYGYTF TGTGCCAGCTATCCGGAAGGGCAGGGGAACTATGGCTACACCTTC
TRBJ1-2 - TRBV29-1 13 - CSVEERGTNGYTF TGCAGCGTTGAAGAAAGGGGAACGAATGGCTACACCTTC
TRBJ1-3 - TRBV6-5 13 TRBD1 CASSMTGSNTIYF TGTGCCAGCAGTATGACAGGGTCAAACACCATATATTTT
TRBJ1-5 - TRBV7-2 19 - CASSRVGAGYSDRERPQHF TGTGCCAGCAGCCGGGTGGGTGCAGGTTACAGCGATCGGGAGCGGCCCCAGCATTTT
TRBJ2-2 - TRBV27 15 - CASSAQGWDTGELFF TGTGCCAGCAGTGCTCAGGGCTGGGACACCGGGGAGCTGTTTTTT
TRBJ2-1 - TRBV4-1 14 - CASSQFGSGDEQFF -
TRBJ1-5 - TRBV19 13 TRBD1 CASDRGGNQPQHF TGTGCCAGCGACAGGGGTGGGAATCAGCCCCAGCATTTT
TRBJ2-1 - TRBV15 16 TRBD1 CATSATRDRAYNEQFF TGTGCCACCAGTGCAACCCGGGACAGAGCCTACAATGAGCAGTTCTTC
TRBJ2-7 - TRBV9 17 TRBD1 CASTSGQGASISYEQYF TGTGCCAGCACCTCGGGACAGGGGGCCTCTATCTCCTACGAGCAGTACTTC
TRBJ2-1 - TRBV6-5 14 TRBD1 CATNSPGGQNEQFF TGTGCCACAAACAGTCCAGGGGGCCAGAATGAGCAGTTCTTC
TRBJ2-7 - TRBV14 16 TRBD1 CASSQRPGQAVPEQYF TGTGCCAGCAGCCAAAGACCGGGACAGGCGGTTCCCGAGCAGTACTTC
TRBJ1-5 - TRBV19 13 - CASSRQINQPQHF TGTGCCAGTAGTCGACAGATCAATCAGCCCCAGCATTTT
TRBJ1-6 - TRBV6-6 14 TRBD1 CASRGGQGNPPLHF TGTGCCAGCAGGGGGGGACAGGGCAATCCACCCCTCCACTTT
TRBJ2-3 - TRBV4-1 15 TRBD2 CASSRTSGGTDTQYF TGCGCCAGCAGCCGGACTAGCGGCGGCACAGATACGCAGTATTTT
TRBJ2-7 - TRBV12-3/TRBV12-4 13 - CASSFGQSYEQYF TGTGCCAGCAGTTTTGGACAGTCCTACGAGCAGTACTTC
TRBJ1-1 - TRBV21-1 14 - CASSSRGLKGEAFF TGTGCCAGCAGCTCCCGAGGGCTGAAAGGTGAAGCTTTCTTT
TRBJ2-5 - TRBV7-9 14 - CASSLAVGKETQYF TGTGCCAGCAGCTTAGCTGTCGGGAAGGAGACCCAGTACTTC
TRBJ2-3 medium-sized TRBV5-1 14 - CASSLTGRTDTQYF TGCGCCAGCAGCTTGACAGGGCGCACAGATACGCAGTATTTT
TRBJ2-1 - TRBV11-2 19 TRBD1 CASSSFILTRQGSTNEQFF TGTGCCAGCAGCTCATTTATCCTAACCCGACAGGGGAGTACGAATGAGCAGTTCTTC
TRBJ2-5 - TRBV5-6 13 - CASSVGAQETQYF TGTGCCAGCAGCGTGGGGGCACAAGAGACCCAGTACTTC
TRBJ1-3 few TRBV4-1 16 TRBD1 CASSQGGQALGNTIYF TGCGCCAGCAGCCAAGGGGGACAGGCCCTAGGAAACACCATATATTTT
TRBJ1-5 - TRBV21-1 15 - CASSKDLGGDQPQHF TGTGCCAGCAGCAAAGATCTCGGGGGAGATCAGCCCCAGCATTTT
TRBJ2-7 once TRBV6-1 16 TRBD1 CASSELGQGADYEQYF TGTGCCAGCAGTGAGTTGGGCCAGGGGGCTGACTACGAGCAGTACTTC
TRBJ1-1 - TRBV10-3 17 - CAISEPATQGGNTEAFF TGTGCCATCAGTGAGCCCGCCACTCAGGGCGGGAACACTGAAGCTTTCTTT
TRBJ1-6 - TRBV6-5 13 - CASRTGLGSPLHF TGTGCCAGCAGAACAGGCCTCGGTTCACCCCTCCACTTT
TRBJ2-3 - TRBV5-1 16 TRBD2 CASSLLAGGTTDTQYF TGCGCCAGCAGCCTCTTAGCGGGGGGGACCACAGATACGCAGTATTTT
TRBJ2-3 - TRBV5-1 16 TRBD2 CASSPPLADFSDTQYF TGCGCCAGCAGCCCCCCTCTAGCGGACTTTTCAGATACGCAGTATTTT
TRBJ1-1 - TRBV10-1 11 TRBD1 CASSRGTEAFF TGCGCCAGCAGCAGGGGGACTGAAGCTTTCTTT
TRBJ1-2 - TRBV6-5 14 - CASSPYGDYYGYTF TGTGCCAGCAGCCCCTACGGGGACTACTATGGCTACACCTTC